The present T cell receptor beta chain was sequenced within a study of T cells in Graves' hyperthyroidism and ophthalmopathy (dated by TCRdb to between 2018 and 2021). Looking at the study overall: Peripheral blood was sampled at the time of initial diagnosis, prior to any treatment. Whether ophthalmopathy could be predicted prospectively was tested in an independent validation cohort made up of roughly 19 hyperthyroidism patients plus 17 patients who later progressed to ophthalmopathy. After sampling, hyperthyroidism patients received methimazole starting at 30 mg daily, and ophthalmopathy patients received high-dose intravenous methylprednisolone. The paper reports TCR Vbeta CDR3 sequencing of about 140 peripheral blood samples: 40 or so ophthalmopathy, 70 to 85 hyperthyroidism and some 17 progressor patients. In about 6 Graves' hyperthyroidism patients, the study also compared T-cell repertoires from thyroid tissue with T-cell repertoires from blood. A discovery cohort of around 98 patients, about 40 with Graves' ophthalmopathy and over 55 with stable Graves' hyperthyroidism, was used to find distinguishing TCR V-J signatures. The 85 to 100 discovery patients were divided at random into training and test sets in a 7:3 ratio. Summary of the overall study and its limitations: In validation, progression to ophthalmopathy was predicted by the model with 70.59% sensitivity and nearly 75% specificity, a median of approximately 6.5 months before onset. Most expanded thyroid clonotypes (frequency above 0.001) were also detected in blood, a finding suggesting that blood repertoires may reflect thyroid immune responses. Sample size was not statistically predetermined, and blinding of investigators to group allocation was not performed. A 13 V-J signature model separated ophthalmopathy from stable hyperthyroidism, with approximately 87% sensitivity and roughly 82% specificity in cross-validation and 80%/75% in testing.

In its sample, this clonotype was seen many times. Its antigen remains undetermined. One base away there is no much larger clone; base qualities are not given. Stable Graves' hyperthyroidism was defined as no progression to ophthalmopathy during 18 months of follow-up. The hyperthyroidism patients were between 18 and 65 years old and newly diagnosed, with a disease duration of less than 2 months. Exclusion was applied to patients with uncontrolled infections, other autoimmune diseases, pregnancy or lactation. Diagnoses were based on clinical symptoms, serum thyroxine and TRAb, thyroid ultrasound and orbital computed tomography. PBMCs were separated from roughly 9.6 ml of fresh peripheral blood using Ficoll-Paque density gradient centrifugation. Total RNA was extracted with Trizol reagent, and quality was checked on an Agilent 2100 Bioanalyzer. TCR beta CDR3 regions were amplified from RNA transcripts. For the first round of RT-PCR on the TCR CDR3, the HTBI primer set was used together with the Qiagen OneStep RT-PCR kit. The libraries were constructed in a second round of multiplex PCR and then size-selected and purified. Sequencing of the libraries was done on an Illumina HiSeq2000 using paired-end 100 bp reads. Per the original workflow: SOAPnuke was used to process the raw data, removing reads that contained adapters or uncalled bases, had a mean Phred below 15, or lacked an exact match to the constant primer or identifier. High-quality paired reads were merged using COPE v1.2.5, and each unique nucleotide sequence was defined as a clonotype. MiTCR v1.1 was used to align clonotypes to the IMGT TRBV, TRBD and TRBJ reference segments. Only V-J combinations with frequency above 0.0001, covering about 99% of repertoires, were analysed. A TCS score was defined as the ratio of F50 (clonal expansion) to E x V (chaos), with BLOSUM62-based TCRdist applied between CDR3 peptides within each V-J. Welch's t-statistics and random forest reduced some 510 V-J features to 13, which were used in a naive Bayes classifier (R e1071). Through fastp at Q25 and MiXCR, TCRdb rebuilt clones from the public reads, retaining in-frame beta chains. Each entry is one CDR3 protein sequence, shown with its most common DNA and genes. TCRdb's processing, not the authors' own work, is the source of the V and J calls. Within this sample are around 400,000 distinct CDR3 sequences, with roughly 13% of them counted one time only. The ten largest make up around 9.2% of the sample.

Sequenced material: blood. The receptor was derived from a woman under 30 with Graves' hyperthyroidism.

The CDR3 region reads CASRTLAGGRTDTQYF. At the DNA level, the sequence is TGTGCCAGCAGAACCCTAGCGGGAGGTCGCACAGATACGCAGTATTTT. This chain joins TRBV7-8 to TRBJ2-3; 11 nucleotides in the junction match TRBD2. CDR1 and CDR2, per the germline V gene, are SGHVS and FQNEAQ. From the cysteine through the phenylalanine, the CDR3 covers 16 amino acids. Of the read, only the CDR3 DNA is kept; its 48 bases are in frame from base 1. V lost 6 bases and J lost 1 base, and the count of bases not matched to a germline gene is 6.